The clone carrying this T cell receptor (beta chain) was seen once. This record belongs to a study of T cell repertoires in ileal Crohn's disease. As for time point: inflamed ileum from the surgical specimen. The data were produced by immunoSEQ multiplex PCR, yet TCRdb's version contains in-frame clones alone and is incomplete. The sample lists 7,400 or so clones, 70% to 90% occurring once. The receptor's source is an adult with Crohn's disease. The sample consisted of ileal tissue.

CDR3 in DNA: TGCGCCAGCAGCACGGGGACGGGTGAGCAGTACTTC. Translation gives CASSTGTGEQYF. The rearrangement links TRBV5-1 to TRBJ2-7; D possibly matches TRBD1 or TRBD2 (5 bases each). Per germline, CDR1 SGHRS and CDR2 YFSETQ. V was trimmed by 4 bases and J by 7 bases, leaving 12 bases between them. The CDR3 has 12 residues.